This T cell receptor beta chain was recorded in a study of T cell changes during pregnancy in multiple sclerosis. The data were produced by immunoSEQ multiplex PCR, yet TCRdb's version contains in-frame clones alone and is incomplete. The sample lists under 70,000 clones; roughly 91% were seen once. The CDR3 length is 13 residues. CDR1 and CDR2 (germline): LGHNA, YNFKEQ. The V gene lost 4 bases and the J gene lost 8 bases, with 9 bases spanning the gap. The sequenced sample was peripheral blood, obtained after pregnancy. This clonotype originated in a female donor in good health, enrolled as a control in a pregnancy study. This chain links TRBV4-2 with TRBJ1-6, with a tentative D call TRBD1 (5 bases). The CDR3 bases are TGTGCCAGCAGCCGGGGGGAAGATTCACCCCTCCACTTT. This gives the protein CASSRGEDSPLHF.